These 9 T cell receptor beta chains share one sample of origin, sequenced in a study of glioma-infiltrating T cells. Using RNA template, CDR3s of TCR alpha and beta were amplified with iRepertoire arm-PCR. TCRdb independently ran MiXCR on the multiplex PCR reads; one entry per CDR3 protein. Here the sample spans around 350,000 distinct CDR3 sequences, roughly two fifths being singletons. The sequenced sample was glioma tissue, nonneoplastic brain tissue, or PBMCs (not recorded which). The source of these receptors is a human donor with low-grade glioma or glioblastoma, undergoing nonglioma brain surgery, or in good health (not recorded which).

In its sample, this clonotype was seen many times. The rearrangement uses TRBV27 and TRBJ2-1, with D perhaps TRBD1 (5 bases). Deletions cut 6 bases from V and 5 bases from J, with 11 bases between. CDR1 is MNHEY and CDR2 is SMNVEV in the germline V gene (reference sequence). The length of the CDR3 is 13 residues. Here the CDR3 reads CASRGEQDNEQFF. CDR3 DNA sequence: TGTGCCAGCAGAGGGGAACAGGACAATGAGCAGTTCTTC.

The V call is TRBV19, the J call TRBJ2-1, with 11 nucleotides matching TRBD2. CDR3 size: 16 residues. CDR1 and CDR2 (germline): LNHDA, SQIVND (reference sequence). V lost 4 bases to trimming and J lost 4 bases; unmatched junction nucleotides: 6. CDR3: CASSTFTSGGYNEQFF. CDR3 nucleotide sequence: TGTGCCAGTAGTACCTTCACTAGCGGGGGTTACAATGAGCAGTTCTTC.

In its sample, this clonotype was seen many times. The chain couples TRBV28 to TRBJ2-5, with TRBD2 matching 11 bases. Germline CDR1 MDHEN, CDR2 SYDVKM. The CDR3 runs to 15 residues. J gave up 3 bases and V 4 bases, and 4 bases lay outside the gene matches. CDR3 sequence reads: CASSSLTSGEETQYF. The CDR3 DNA reads as TGTGCCAGCAGTTCCTTGACTAGCGGGGAAGAGACCCAGTACTTC.

Concerning this clonotype: This sequence may be a read error, since a much larger clone differs from it by one base. The chain uses TRBV18 and TRBJ2-3; TRBD2 matches at 7 bases. Germline lookup yields CDR1 KGHSH and CDR2 LQKENI. This CDR3 comprises 15 residues. CDR3 in amino acids: CASSPTGEGTDAQYF. CDR3 DNA: TGTGCCAGCTCACCGACCGGGGAGGGCACAGATGCGCAGTATTTT. Full variable domain (outside the CDR3, taken from reference TRBV18 and TRBJ2-3): NAGVMQNPRHLVRRRGQEARLRCSPMKGHSHVYWYRQLPEEGLKFMVYLQKENIIDESGMPKERFSAEFPKEGPSILRIQQVVRGDSAAYFCASSPTGEGTDAQYFGPGTRLTVL.

Concerning this clonotype itself: A much larger clonotype is one base distant, so this may be a read error. The J gene is TRBJ2-7, the V gene TRBV6-2 or TRBV6-3, with unresolved D. V was clipped by 4 bases and J by 3 bases, with 16 bases between them. This CDR3 comprises 15 residues. Germline V gives CDR1 MNHEY, CDR2 SVGEGT. The CDR3 DNA reads TGTGCCAGCAGTTTCCAGGACGTCACGATCTACGAGCAGTACTTC. It is translated as CASSFQDVTIYEQYF.

Comment on this clonotype: With a much larger clone just one base away, this may be a read error. This chain connects TRBV20-1 to TRBJ2-2; no definite D call. Germline V lookup: CDR1 DFQATT, CDR2 SNEGSKA (reference sequence). This CDR3 region has 13 residues. The CDR3 sequence is CGARAGNTGELFF. The CDR3 coding sequence is TGCGGTGCTAGAGCAGGGAACACCGGGGAGCTGTTTTTT.

Worth noting for this clonotype: This likely comes from a read error, as the CDR3 has no conserved phenylalanine or tryptophan at its end. The J gene is TRBJ1-5, the V gene TRBV28; possibly TRBD1 for D (6 bases). The V gene's germline CDR1 is MDHEN and CDR2 SYDVKM. V lost 8 bases to trimming and J lost 5 bases, with 16 bases between them. The CDR3 has 14 amino acids. The DNA of the CDR3 is TGTGCCAGCGGGCGTGGGGGCAATGATCAGCCCCAGCATCTT. It encodes CASGRGGNDQPQHL.

The chain uses TRBV10-1 and TRBJ1-4; maybe TRBD1 (5 bases). The V gene lost 0 bases and the J gene lost 0 bases, with 20 bases spanning the gap. The CDR3 consists of 20 residues. From germline, CDR1 is WNHNN and CDR2 SYGVQD (reference sequence). CDR3 DNA sequence: TGCGCCAGCAGTGAGTCGCTTCATCGGACAACGAATGCAACTAATGAAAAACTGTTTTTT. It translates to CASSESLHRTTNATNEKLFF.

This chain joins TRBV24-1 and TRBJ2-5; D ambiguous. The CDR3 extends over 19 amino acids. Trimming took 5 bases from V and 2 from J, leaving 26 bases between them. The germline gives CDR1 KGHDR, CDR2 SFDVKD. The CDR3 loop is CATSAVSGSGQLHQETQYF. DNA of the CDR3: TGTGCCACCAGTGCCGTAAGTGGATCGGGCCAACTCCATCAAGAGACCCAGTACTTC.